A single sample gave rise to the 6 T cell receptor beta chains below, sequenced in a study of vaccination and CD4 T cells after COVID-19. These receptors' antigens are unknown. Sequenced with the Oncomine TCR Beta short-read assay was DNA taken from cultured CD4+ T cells. TCRdb itself ran the PCR reads through MiXCR, one entry per CDR3 protein. Of under 15,000 distinct CDR3 sequences listed, approximately 61% are singletons. Treatment described: approximately nine-day PBMC culture with coronavirus spike peptide pools or control peptides (ViraFEST assay). Sequenced sample: CD4+ T cells from blood, cultured in vitro. These receptors were collected from a human donor who had recovered from COVID-19.

This chain connects TRBV24-1 to TRBJ2-5; maybe TRBD2 (5 bases). Germline CDR1 is KGHDR and CDR2 is SFDVKD. Trimming removed 3 bases from V and 12 bases from J, with 22 bases in between. CDR3 size: 15 residues. CDR3 in DNA: TGTGCCACCAGTGATGGCCGGACGGTGCCGACTAATGAGTACTTC. The encoded protein is CATSDGRTVPTNEYF.

The chain joins TRBV6-2 or TRBV6-3 to TRBJ1-6; D unresolved. CDR1 MNHEY and CDR2 SVGEGT come from the germline V gene. The CDR3 totals 13 residues. V was shortened by 9 bases and J by 1 base, with 7 bases between the two germline ends. Here the CDR3 reads CASQGSYNSPLHF. The CDR3 coding sequence is TGTGCCAGTCAAGGATCCTATAATTCACCCCTCCACTTT.

The V and J genes are TRBV20-1 and TRBJ2-7; TRBD2 agrees at 12 bases. The CDR3 sequence is 16 residues long. V trimming: 1 base; J trimming: 2 bases; junction bases outside the gene matches: 6. From germline, CDR1 is DFQATT and CDR2 SNEGSKA (reference sequence). For the CDR3, the DNA is TGCAGTGCTAGAGGACTAGCGGGAGATCCCACCTACGAGCAGTACTTC. Translation: CSARGLAGDPTYEQYF.

This rearrangement joins TRBV5-1 to TRBJ2-3; 8 bases map to TRBD1. The CDR3 has 16 amino acids. Per the germline V gene, CDR1 is SGHRS and CDR2 is YFSETQ. The V and J ends lost 3 bases and 0 bases, in that order; junction bases with no gene match: 6. This CDR3 is CASSSSGGASTDTQYF. As DNA, the CDR3 is TGCGCCAGCAGCTCCTCAGGGGGCGCAAGCACAGATACGCAGTATTTT.

The rearrangement joins TRBV7-9 to TRBJ1-6, with 8 positions matching TRBD1. Germline V gene sequence: CDR1 SEHNR, CDR2 FQNEAQ (reference sequence). CDR3 size: 15 residues. The V and J ends lost 6 bases and 1 base, in that order; junction bases with no gene match: 2. CDR3 in amino acids: CASRRQGSYNSPLHF. For the CDR3, the DNA is TGTGCCAGCAGACGACAGGGGTCCTATAATTCACCCCTCCACTTT.

The chain employs TRBV10-3 and TRBJ2-7; 7 bases agree with TRBD2. This CDR3 has 14 amino acids. From germline, CDR1 is ENHRY and CDR2 SYGVKD. V trimming: 4 bases; J trimming: 0 bases; junction bases outside the gene matches: 3. The CDR3 spells CAISGGGYSYEQYF. The CDR3 DNA sequence: TGTGCCATCAGTGGCGGGGGATACTCCTACGAGCAGTACTTC.